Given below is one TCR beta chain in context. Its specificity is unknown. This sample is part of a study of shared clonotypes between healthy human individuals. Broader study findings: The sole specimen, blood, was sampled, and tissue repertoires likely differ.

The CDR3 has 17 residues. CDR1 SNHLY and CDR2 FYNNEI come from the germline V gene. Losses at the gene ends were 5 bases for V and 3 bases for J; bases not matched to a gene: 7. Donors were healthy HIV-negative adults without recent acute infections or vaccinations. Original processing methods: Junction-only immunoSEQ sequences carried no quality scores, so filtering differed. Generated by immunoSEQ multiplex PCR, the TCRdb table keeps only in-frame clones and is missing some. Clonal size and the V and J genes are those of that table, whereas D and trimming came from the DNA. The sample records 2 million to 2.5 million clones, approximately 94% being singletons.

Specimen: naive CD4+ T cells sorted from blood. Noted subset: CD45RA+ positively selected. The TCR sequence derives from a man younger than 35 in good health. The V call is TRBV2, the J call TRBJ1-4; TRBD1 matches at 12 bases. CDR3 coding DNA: TGTGCCAGCAGTCCACCGGGACAGGGGGCAGCTAATGAAAAACTGTTTTTT. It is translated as CASSPPGQGAANEKLFF.